The 11 T cell receptor beta chains reported below all come from one sample, sequenced in a study of T-cell memory formation after mild COVID-19. TCRdb redid the calling of the 5' RACE reads with MiXCR, one entry per CDR3 protein. Of 400,000 to 450,000 distinct CDR3 sequences in the sample, over 15% were seen once. The sequenced material came from PBMCs or a T cell subset sorted from them (not recorded which). The receptors originated from a young man who had mild COVID-19 (a few samples of this study predate the infection). Cell type and time point are not known.

The chain links TRBV5-1 to TRBJ2-5; D is undetermined. The CDR3 consists of 11 residues. From germline, CDR1 is SGHRS and CDR2 YFSETQ. The V end was cut by 4 bases, the J end by 2 bases, with 3 bases between. DNA for the CDR3: TGCGCCAGCAGCATGCAAGAGACCCAGTACTTC. This translates into CASSMQETQYF. The whole variable domain, filled in from reference TRBV5-1 and TRBJ2-5, reads KAGVTQTPRYLIKTRGQQVTLSCSPISGHRSVSWYQQTPGQGLQFLFEYFSETQRNKGNFPGRFSGRQFSNSRSEMNVSTLELGDSALYLCASSMQETQYFGPGTRLLVL.

This clonotype was seen more than once but under ten times. The J gene is TRBJ2-3, the V gene TRBV5-6; D unclear. The CDR3 is 17 residues long. The V and J ends lost 1 base and 0 bases respectively, with 15 bases between them. Germline values: CDR1 SGHDT, CDR2 YYEEEE. The CDR3 region has the DNA TGTGCCAGCAGCTTGACGTCCCAGGCGGAAAGCACAGATACGCAGTATTTT. Translating it yields CASSLTSQAESTDTQYF.

This clonotype occurred a few times. The rearrangement joins TRBV20-1 to TRBJ2-3; possible D gene TRBD1, 5 bases. The CDR3 has 14 residues. The V end lost 0 bases, the J end lost 1 base, and 8 bases lay between the germline ends. Germline V lookup: CDR1 DFQATT, CDR2 SNEGSKA (reference sequence). Here the CDR3 DNA reads TGCAGTGCTAGAGATATAGGGGGCACAGATACGCAGTATTTT. It translates to CSARDIGGTDTQYF.

This clonotype was seen more than once but under ten times. V usage is TRBV7-9 and J usage is TRBJ2-3, with 9 bases fitting TRBD1. The CDR3 loop spans 15 amino acids. V gave up 6 bases and J gave up 7 bases; unmatched junction bases: 11. Germline CDR1 reads SEHNR; CDR2 reads FQNEAQ (reference sequence). The DNA of the CDR3 is TGTGCCAGCAGGCCCTCGTTGGACAGGGGTAATACGCAGTATTTT. It yields the protein CASRPSLDRGNTQYF.

Only a few counts were recorded for this clonotype. The chain carries TRBV7-2 and TRBJ1-2; D gene uncertain. Germline V gene lookup returns CDR1 SGHTA and CDR2 FQGNSA. This CDR3 contains 11 residues. Trimming stripped 9 bases from V and 6 bases from J, with 11 bases between. The CDR3 region has the DNA TGTGCCAGTGGGGTGGCGAATGGCTACACCTTC. Its protein product is CASGVANGYTF.

Here the CDR3 DNA reads TGTGCCATCAGTGATGACAAACCCACCGGGGAGCTGTTTTTT. Protein product: CAISDDKPTGELFF. The chain couples TRBV10-3 to TRBJ2-2; D remains unclear. The CDR3 totals 14 residues. Trimming stripped 3 bases from V and 4 bases from J, with 9 bases between. Looked up from germline, CDR1 is ENHRY and CDR2 is SYGVKD.

This clonotype was counted a few times. The chain couples TRBV6-2 or TRBV6-3 to TRBJ2-7; no clear D gene. There are 15 residues in the CDR3. Trimming stripped 6 bases from V and 3 bases from J, with 18 bases between. Per germline, CDR1 MNHEY and CDR2 SVGEGT. CDR3 loop: CASRNINWAVYEQYV. The CDR3 DNA reads as TGTGCCAGCAGAAATATCAACTGGGCCGTCTACGAGCAGTACGTC.

The chain joins TRBV6-5 to TRBJ2-7; no firm D call. CDR3 size: 13 residues. The V gene lost 4 bases and the J gene lost 0 bases, with 7 bases spanning the gap. Germline-derived CDR1 and CDR2 are MNHEY and SVGAGI. CDR3 coding DNA: TGTGCCAGCAGTTCTTCCAGCTCCTACGAGCAGTACTTC. This codes for CASSSSSSYEQYF.

The V gene is TRBV4-1, the J gene TRBJ2-3; 8 bases line up with TRBD2. CDR3 size: 17 residues. From germline, CDR1 is MGHRA and CDR2 YSYEKL. J lost 2 bases, V lost 4 bases, and 11 bases had no gene match. The CDR3 sequence is CASSRSLAEIYTDTQYF. The DNA of the CDR3 is TGCGCCAGCAGCCGGTCACTAGCGGAGATATACACAGATACGCAGTATTTT.

The chain has TRBV6-1 and TRBJ2-3; 10 nucleotides align to TRBD2. The CDR3 is 15 amino acids. Per the germline V gene, CDR1 is MNHNS and CDR2 is SASEGT. V was pared by 0 bases and J by 7 bases, with 4 bases of the junction left unmatched. The CDR3 loop is CASSEAPAGGHTQYF. CDR3 nucleotides: TGTGCCAGCAGTGAAGCGCCAGCGGGGGGGCATACGCAGTATTTT.

The chain links TRBV11-2 to TRBJ2-5; a weak D match, TRBD1 (5 bases). V lost 5 bases and J lost 7, with 8 bases in between. The CDR3 consists of 11 residues. Looked up from germline, CDR1 is SGHAT and CDR2 is FQNNGV. The CDR3: CASSARVTQYF. The CDR3 DNA follows: TGTGCCAGCAGCGCCAGGGTGACCCAGTACTTC.